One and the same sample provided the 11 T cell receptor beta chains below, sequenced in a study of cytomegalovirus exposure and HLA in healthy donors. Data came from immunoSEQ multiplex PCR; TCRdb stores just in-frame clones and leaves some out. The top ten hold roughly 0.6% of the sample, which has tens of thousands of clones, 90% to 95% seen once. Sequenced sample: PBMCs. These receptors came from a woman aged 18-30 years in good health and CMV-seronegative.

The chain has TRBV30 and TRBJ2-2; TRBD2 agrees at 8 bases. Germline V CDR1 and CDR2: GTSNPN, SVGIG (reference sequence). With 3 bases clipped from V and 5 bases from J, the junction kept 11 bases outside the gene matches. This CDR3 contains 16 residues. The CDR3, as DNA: TGTGCCTGGAGAGCTCCCTCGCGGGGGGTAACCGGGGAGCTGTTTTTT. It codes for CAWRAPSRGVTGELFF.

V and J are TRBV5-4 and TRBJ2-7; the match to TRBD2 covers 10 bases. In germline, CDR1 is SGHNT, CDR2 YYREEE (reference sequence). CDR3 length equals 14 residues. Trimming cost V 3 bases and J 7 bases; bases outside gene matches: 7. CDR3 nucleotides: TGTGCCAGCAGCTCACTAGCGGGGCTGGGGGAGCAGTACTTC. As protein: CASSSLAGLGEQYF.

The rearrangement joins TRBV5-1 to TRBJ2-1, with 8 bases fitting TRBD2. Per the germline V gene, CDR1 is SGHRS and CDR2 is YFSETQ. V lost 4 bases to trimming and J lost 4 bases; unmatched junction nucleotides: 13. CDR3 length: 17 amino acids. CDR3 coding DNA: TGCGCCAGCAGCCCGGGAACGGAGCGGGGGCGATACAATGAGCAGTTCTTC. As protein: CASSPGTERGRYNEQFF.

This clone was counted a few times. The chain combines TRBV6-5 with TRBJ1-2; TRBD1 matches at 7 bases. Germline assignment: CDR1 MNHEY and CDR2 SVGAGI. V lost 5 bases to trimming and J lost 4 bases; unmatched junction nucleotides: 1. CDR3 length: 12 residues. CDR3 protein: CASSDRVYGYTF. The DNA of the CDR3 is TGTGCCAGCAGTGACAGGGTCTATGGCTACACCTTC.

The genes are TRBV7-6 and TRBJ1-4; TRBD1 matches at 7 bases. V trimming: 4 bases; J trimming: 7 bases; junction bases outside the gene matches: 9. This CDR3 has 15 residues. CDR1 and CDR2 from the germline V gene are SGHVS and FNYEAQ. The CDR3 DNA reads TGTGCCAGCAGCTCGAACAGGGGCCGAGTTGAAAAACTGTTTTTT. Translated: CASSSNRGRVEKLFF.

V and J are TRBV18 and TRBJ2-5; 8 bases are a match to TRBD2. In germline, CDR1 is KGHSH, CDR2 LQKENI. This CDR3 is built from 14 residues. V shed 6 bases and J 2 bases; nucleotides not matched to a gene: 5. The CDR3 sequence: CASSPGLGQETQYF. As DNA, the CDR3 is TGTGCCAGCTCGCCGGGACTAGGACAAGAGACCCAGTACTTC.

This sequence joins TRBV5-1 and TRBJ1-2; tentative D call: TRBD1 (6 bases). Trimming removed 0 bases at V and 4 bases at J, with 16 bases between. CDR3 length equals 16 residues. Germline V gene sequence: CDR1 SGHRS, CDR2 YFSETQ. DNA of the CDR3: TGCGCCAGCAGCTTGGACGGGACATTATACGGCTATGGCTACACCTTC. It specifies CASSLDGTLYGYGYTF. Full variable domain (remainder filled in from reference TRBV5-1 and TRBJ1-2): KAGVTQTPRYLIKTRGQQVTLSCSPISGHRSVSWYQQTPGQGLQFLFEYFSETQRNKGNFPGRFSGRQFSNSRSEMNVSTLELGDSALYLCASSLDGTLYGYGYTFGSGTRLTVV.

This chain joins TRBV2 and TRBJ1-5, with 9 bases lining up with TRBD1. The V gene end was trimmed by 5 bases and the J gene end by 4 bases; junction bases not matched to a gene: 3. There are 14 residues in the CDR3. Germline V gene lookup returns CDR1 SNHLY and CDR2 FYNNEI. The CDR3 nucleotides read TGTGCCAGCAGTATGACAGGGGGAAATCAGCCCCAGCATTTT. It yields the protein CASSMTGGNQPQHF.

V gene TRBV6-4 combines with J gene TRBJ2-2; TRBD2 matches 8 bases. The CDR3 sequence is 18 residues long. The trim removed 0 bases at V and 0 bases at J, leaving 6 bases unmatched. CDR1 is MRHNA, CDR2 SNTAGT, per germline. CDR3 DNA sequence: TGTGCCAGCAGTGACTCGGACGGGGGGGCCCCGAACACCGGGGAGCTGTTTTTT. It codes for CASSDSDGGAPNTGELFF.

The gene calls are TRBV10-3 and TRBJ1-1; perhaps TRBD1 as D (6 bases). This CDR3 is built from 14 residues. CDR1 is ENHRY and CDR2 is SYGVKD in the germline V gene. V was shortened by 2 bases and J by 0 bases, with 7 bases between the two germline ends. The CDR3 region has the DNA TGTGCCATCAGTGAGCCAGGGGTGAACACTGAAGCTTTCTTT. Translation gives CAISEPGVNTEAFF.

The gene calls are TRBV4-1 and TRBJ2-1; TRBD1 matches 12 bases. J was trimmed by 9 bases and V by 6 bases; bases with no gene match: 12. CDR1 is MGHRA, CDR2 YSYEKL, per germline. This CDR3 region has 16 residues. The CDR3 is CASSLIPGQGAGEQFF. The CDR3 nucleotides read TGCGCCAGCAGTCTAATACCGGGACAGGGGGCGGGTGAGCAGTTCTTC.